The 20 T cell receptor beta chains below all came from one sample that was sequenced in a study of blood T cell repertoires in COVID-19. Libraries were prepared by immunoSEQ multiplex PCR; TCRdb keeps only in-frame clonotypes and omits some of them. The top ten clones hold roughly 10% of a sample with about 210,000 clones, roughly 84% of them seen once. The specimen was peripheral blood. These receptor sequences come from a man aged 50 to 59 with active or convalescent COVID-19.

This clone has a handful of counts. The chain recombines TRBV5-1 with TRBJ2-4; TRBD1 might be the D (5 bases). Germline V gene sequence: CDR1 SGHRS, CDR2 YFSETQ. V was trimmed by 2 bases and J by 0 bases, leaving 27 bases between them. CDR3 size: 21 residues. As DNA, the CDR3 is TGCGCCAGCAGCTTAAGTGGGGATCGGAGTGGGGCAGACCTAGCCAAAAACATTCAGTACTTC. Protein: CASSLSGDRSGADLAKNIQYF.

The table lists this clone with a few counts. This rearrangement joins TRBV28 to TRBJ1-2; D may be TRBD1 (5 bases). V was clipped by 7 bases and J by 5 bases, with 17 bases between them. This CDR3 region has 14 residues. The germline gives CDR1 MDHEN, CDR2 SYDVKM. CDR3 DNA: TGTGCCAGCACCTTGGGGGGGGAGGCTTATGGCTACACCTTC. Amino acid sequence: CASTLGGEAYGYTF.

The V and J genes are TRBV6-2 or TRBV6-3 and TRBJ2-1; D unclear. The V gene's germline CDR1 is MNHEY and CDR2 SVGEGT. CDR3 length: 11 amino acids. The V end was cut by 4 bases, the J end by 12 bases, with 10 bases between. The CDR3 sequence: CASSSTVGQFF. CDR3 bases: TGTGCCAGCAGTTCAACAGTCGGGCAGTTCTTC.

The chain uses TRBV2 and TRBJ2-2; 9 bases align to TRBD2. The CDR3 runs 15 residues. The junction had 8 bases not matched to a gene; V was cut back by 7 bases and J by 5 bases. The germline gives CDR1 SNHLY, CDR2 FYNNEI. The CDR3 reads CASKGGGAWTGELFF. DNA of the CDR3: TGTGCCAGCAAGGGCGGGGGGGCTTGGACCGGGGAGCTGTTTTTT.

The chain couples TRBV10-1 to TRBJ1-2; no clear D gene. CDR1 is WNHNN and CDR2 is SYGVQD in the germline V gene (reference sequence). The V and J ends lost 5 bases and 6 bases respectively, with 19 bases between them. This CDR3 region has 15 residues. The CDR3 loop reads CASSITSTPSDGYTF. In nucleotides, the CDR3 is TGCGCCAGCAGTATAACCTCGACACCATCTGATGGCTACACCTTC.

The V and J genes are TRBV3-1 (or the pseudogene TRBV3-2) and TRBJ1-1; TRBD1 is a possible D gene (5 bases). The V gene lost 4 bases and the J gene lost 0 bases, with 15 bases spanning the gap. CDR3 length: 16 amino acids. Germline CDR1 reads LGHDT; CDR2 reads YNNKEL (reference sequence). The CDR3 loop is CASSLWGPHMNTEAFF. CDR3 DNA: TGTGCCAGCAGCCTTTGGGGCCCGCACATGAACACTGAAGCTTTCTTT.

The rearrangement links TRBV7-2 to TRBJ2-7; no reliable D call. There are 15 residues in the CDR3. V was pared by 5 bases and J by 0 bases, with 14 bases between. The germline V gene has CDR1 SGHTA and CDR2 FQGNSA. CDR3 sequence: CASSPFQASSYEQYF. In DNA form, the CDR3 reads TGTGCCAGCAGCCCATTTCAAGCGTCCTCCTACGAGCAGTACTTC. The full variable domain, completed using reference TRBV7-2 and TRBJ2-7, is GAGVSQSPSNKVTEKGKDVELRCDPISGHTALYWYRQSLGQGLEFLIYFQGNSAPDKSGLPSDRFSAERTGGSVSTLTIQRTQQEDSAVYLCASSPFQASSYEQYFGPGTRLTVT.

The chain links TRBV6-5 to TRBJ1-1; 9 bases are a match to TRBD1. Germline CDR1 MNHEY, CDR2 SVGAGI. The CDR3 is 14 residues long. J was trimmed by 5 bases and V by 0 bases; bases with no gene match: 1. DNA of the CDR3: TGTGCCAGCAGTTACTCGGGACAGGGAACTGAAGCTTTCTTT. Residues: CASSYSGQGTEAFF.

The rearrangement joins TRBV18 to TRBJ2-7; D is unclear. Germline CDR1 KGHSH, CDR2 LQKENI. V shed 0 bases and J shed 2 bases, with 8 bases lying between them. The CDR3 contains 14 residues. This chain's CDR3 is CASSPPSLPYEQYF. CDR3 DNA: TGTGCCAGCTCACCACCGAGCCTGCCCTACGAGCAGTACTTC.

The gene calls are TRBV5-4 and TRBJ2-3; 8 positions agree with TRBD2. The CDR3 sequence is 16 residues long. J lost 1 base, V lost 4 bases, and 8 bases had no gene match. Germline lookup yields CDR1 SGHNT and CDR2 YYREEE (reference sequence). Written as DNA, the CDR3 is TGTGCCAGCAGCCCCGGGCTAGCGGGTGGCACAGATACGCAGTATTTT. This encodes CASSPGLAGGTDTQYF.

In this sample, this clone turned up once. This chain uses TRBV28 with TRBJ1-1; 8 bases align to TRBD1. Germline V gene sequence: CDR1 MDHEN, CDR2 SYDVKM. V lost 4 bases to trimming and J lost 1 base; unmatched junction nucleotides: 5. The CDR3 runs to 15 residues. CDR3 in amino acids: CASSSDREANTEAFF. The CDR3 nucleotides read TGTGCCAGCAGTTCGGACAGGGAGGCGAACACTGAAGCTTTCTTT. The entire variable domain, with the rest obtained from reference TRBV28 and TRBJ1-1, is as follows: DVKVTQSSRYLVKRTGEKVFLECVQDMDHENMFWYRQDPGLGLRLIYFSYDVKMKEKGDIPEGYSVSREKKERFSLILESASTNQTSMYLCASSSDREANTEAFFGQGTRLTVV.

V is TRBV5-1 and J is TRBJ1-1; TRBD1 is a possible D gene (5 bases). The V gene's germline CDR1 is SGHRS and CDR2 YFSETQ. The CDR3 loop spans 14 amino acids. With 2 bases removed from V and 0 bases from J, the gap between germline ends came to 8 bases. The DNA for the CDR3 is TGCGCCAGCAGCTTAGGGGAAATGAACACTGAAGCTTTCTTT. Protein: CASSLGEMNTEAFF.

V gene TRBV7-9 combines with J gene TRBJ2-5, with 11 positions matching TRBD1. Germline loops: CDR1 SEHNR, CDR2 FQNEAQ (reference sequence). Losses at the gene ends were 1 base for V and 6 bases for J; bases not matched to a gene: 4. CDR3 length: 15 residues. In nucleotides, the CDR3 is TGTGCCAGCAGCTTAGGGACAGGGGGCTTAAAGACCCAGTACTTC. Encoded protein: CASSLGTGGLKTQYF.

V and J are TRBV24-1 and TRBJ2-1, with a weak D call TRBD2 (7 bases). Germline V gene lookup returns CDR1 KGHDR and CDR2 SFDVKD. This CDR3 comprises 14 residues. V lost 6 bases to trimming and J lost 1 base, with 9 bases between them. As DNA, the CDR3 is TGTGCCACCAGTAAGGGGGGGTCCTACAATGAGCAGTTCTTC. It specifies CATSKGGSYNEQFF.

This sequence joins TRBV28 and TRBJ2-6; D remains ambiguous. With 4 bases removed from V and 0 bases from J, the gap between germline ends came to 13 bases. Germline lookup yields CDR1 MDHEN and CDR2 SYDVKM. The CDR3 totals 17 residues. This CDR3 is CASSSLTGSSGANVLTF. DNA of the CDR3: TGTGCCAGCAGTTCGCTAACTGGTAGCTCTGGGGCCAACGTCCTGACTTTC.

This clone has only one observation. This rearrangement joins TRBV5-1 to TRBJ2-1; 10 bases agree with TRBD1. The CDR3 is 15 residues long. The germline CDR1 and CDR2 sequences are SGHRS and YFSETQ. The ends lost 4 bases at V and 7 bases at J; junction bases unmatched: 8. CDR3 sequence: CASSGTGTGVNEQFF. CDR3 nucleotide sequence: TGCGCCAGCAGCGGAACCGGGACAGGGGTAAATGAGCAGTTCTTC.

Here the CDR3 reads CSARSGYEQYF. In DNA, the CDR3 is TGCAGTGCTAGAAGCGGCTACGAGCAGTACTTC. The rearrangement uses TRBV20-1 and TRBJ2-7, with D perhaps matching TRBD2 (5 bases). The CDR3 runs to 11 residues. CDR1 and CDR2 (germline): DFQATT, SNEGSKA (reference sequence). The germline V and J ends were trimmed by 2 bases and 3 bases, with 5 bases remaining between them.

This chain links TRBV18 with TRBJ1-2; D not certain. The V gene's germline CDR1 is KGHSH and CDR2 LQKENI. The CDR3 is made up of 14 amino acids. The V and J ends lost 3 bases and 0 bases respectively, with 8 bases between them. The CDR3 nucleotides read TGTGCCAGCTCACCGAGTGGTGCTAACTATGGCTACACCTTC. This codes for CASSPSGANYGYTF.

The chain recombines TRBV4-3 with TRBJ1-2; D is possibly TRBD1 (6 bases). The V and J ends lost 5 bases and 8 bases respectively, with 18 bases between them. CDR1 is LGHNA and CDR2 is YSLEER in the germline V gene. The CDR3 is 14 residues long. DNA of the CDR3: TGCGCCAGCAGCGGGTACCAGGGGTCCGGGGGCTACACCTTC. It translates to CASSGYQGSGGYTF.

The chain has TRBV6-5 and TRBJ2-7; possibly TRBD1 for D (6 bases). V lost 8 bases, J lost 3 bases, and 20 bases lay in between. This CDR3 spans 15 amino acids. CDR1 MNHEY and CDR2 SVGAGI come from the germline V gene. CDR3 DNA sequence: TGTGCCAGCTGGTCTCTTGGGGGCCAAGGCTACGAGCAGTACTTC. Protein: CASWSLGGQGYEQYF.